The 28 T cell receptor beta chains below were found in one sample sequenced in a study of breast tumors, draining lymph nodes, adjacent tissues. TCRdb fed the multiplex PCR reads into MiXCR, producing one record per CDR3 protein. The sample has about 15,000 distinct CDR3 sequences, approximately 51% seen once. The sequenced sample was tumor-adjacent breast tissue. All receptors come from a female donor with breast cancer. Some clones in this sample may be carry-over from other donors' samples.

The chain links TRBV5-1 to TRBJ1-2; no reliable D call. V gave up 2 bases and J gave up 2 bases, with 4 bases separating them. The CDR3 totals 12 residues. Germline V lookup: CDR1 SGHRS, CDR2 YFSETQ. This CDR3 reads CASSLDNYGYTF. CDR3 DNA: TGCGCCAGCAGCTTAGACAACTATGGCTACACCTTC.

This clonotype has more than one count but fewer than ten. V and J are TRBV11-2 and TRBJ2-1; TRBD2 agrees at 11 bases. The CDR3 spans 12 residues. Per the germline V gene, CDR1 is SGHAT and CDR2 is FQNNGV. V trimming: 9 bases; J trimming: 12 bases; junction bases outside the gene matches: 7. CDR3 loop: CASTSGRTGQFF. The CDR3 DNA reads as TGTGCCAGTACTAGCGGGAGAACGGGGCAGTTCTTC. The complete variable domain, with remaining parts taken from reference TRBV11-2 and TRBJ2-1, reads EAGVAQSPRYKIIEKRQSVAFWCNPISGHATLYWYQQILGQGPKLLIQFQNNGVVDDSQLPKDRFSAERLKGVDSTLKIQPAKLEDSAVYLCASTSGRTGQFFGPGTRLTVL.

The chain has TRBV7-2 and TRBJ1-6; TRBD1 is a possible D gene (6 bases). Germline-derived CDR1 and CDR2 are SGHTA and FQGNSA. This CDR3 has 12 amino acids. V lost 5 bases and J 13 bases, leaving 12 bases between the germline ends. The CDR3 nucleotides are TGTGCCAGCAGCCACGTGGGGGCGCCCCTCCACTTT. It encodes CASSHVGAPLHF.

There are many counts of this clonotype. The rearrangement links TRBV6-2 or TRBV6-3 to TRBJ2-3, with 7 bases fitting TRBD1. This CDR3 has 15 amino acids. The V gene's germline CDR1 is MNHEY and CDR2 SVGEGT. J was trimmed by 2 bases and V by 6 bases; bases with no gene match: 8. The CDR3 bases are TGTGCCAGCAGCCTCCGGGACAGATCCACAGATACGCAGTATTTT. It specifies CASSLRDRSTDTQYF.

Points on this clonotype: Its ends do not fully match the called genes, so a read error is possible. This chain joins TRBV10-3 and TRBJ2-2; 7 bases fit TRBD2. CDR1 ENHRY and CDR2 SYGVKD come from the germline V gene. The CDR3 length is 14 residues. CDR3 region: CAVRKRDGTGELFF. The CDR3 coding sequence is TGTGCCGTCAGAAAGCGGGACGGCACCGGGGAGCTGTTTTTT.

The V gene is TRBV29-1, the J gene TRBJ1-2; no definite D call. V was clipped by 6 bases and J by 8 bases, with 22 bases between them. The length of the CDR3 is 14 residues. Per germline, CDR1 SQVTM and CDR2 ANQGSEA. CDR3 sequence (DNA): TGCAGCGTCCGAAATAGAAAGGTGGACGACGGCTACACCTTC. Translation gives CSVRNRKVDDGYTF.

This clonotype was detected only a few times. This is likely a read error, given that the CDR3 carries no conserved phenylalanine or tryptophan at its end. The DNA is omitted, as the CDR3 cannot be located on it reliably, and the CDR3 follows TCRdb's listing. The chain employs TRBV14 and TRBJ2-4. Germline-derived CDR1 and CDR2 are SGHDN and FVKESK. A total of 8 residues make up the CDR3, ends included. The CDR3 here is CASSPIGL.

V usage is TRBV19 and J usage is TRBJ1-2; D is unresolved. This CDR3 is 13 amino acids long. The germline V gene encodes CDR1 LNHDA and CDR2 SQIVND (reference sequence). Trimming pared 7 bases from V and 4 bases from J, leaving 13 bases between. CDR3 coding DNA: TGTGCCAGTACTGATCGACCGAGCTATGGCTACACCTTC. Amino acids: CASTDRPSYGYTF.

By sample share, this clonotype is medium-sized. This chain uses TRBV12-3 or TRBV12-4 with TRBJ1-5; D remains unclear. The ends were cut back, 2 bases at V and 7 bases at J, with 9 bases in the middle. This CDR3 has 13 amino acids. Here the CDR3 DNA reads TGTGCCAGCAGTTTAAATTGGGGACAGCCCCAGCATTTT. It yields the protein CASSLNWGQPQHF.

CDR3 sequence: CASSPYTRSGELFF. The CDR3 coding sequence is TGTGCCAGCAGCCCTTACACCCGGTCCGGGGAGCTGTTTTTT. This sequence joins TRBV9 and TRBJ2-2; no definite D call. Germline-derived CDR1 and CDR2 are SGDLS and YYNGEE. V lost 4 bases to trimming and J lost 6 bases, with 13 bases between them. The length of the CDR3 is 14 residues.

This clonotype came up many times. The rearrangement uses TRBV6-1 and TRBJ2-2, with 12 positions matching TRBD2. The germline CDR1 and CDR2 sequences are MNHNS and SASEGT. This CDR3 comprises 16 residues. The V gene end was trimmed by 4 bases and the J gene end by 2 bases; junction bases not matched to a gene: 2. The CDR3 sequence: CASSASGRGNTGELFF. CDR3 in DNA: TGTGCCAGCAGTGCTAGCGGGAGGGGCAACACCGGGGAGCTGTTTTTT.

The chain combines TRBV15 with TRBJ2-3, with TRBD2 matching over 13 bases. After removal of 4 bases from V and 4 bases from J, the junction contained 8 bases not matched to a gene. The CDR3 runs 17 residues. The germline CDR1 and CDR2 sequences are LNHNV and YYDKDF (reference sequence). The CDR3 loop is CATSNDRTSGRADTQYF. CDR3 bases: TGTGCCACCAGCAACGACAGGACTAGCGGGAGAGCAGATACGCAGTATTTT.

This clonotype has ten or more counts. This sequence joins TRBV5-1 and TRBJ1-4; D unresolved. This CDR3 is built from 15 residues. Germline V lookup: CDR1 SGHRS, CDR2 YFSETQ. Trimming shortened V by 0 bases and J by 8 bases, and 14 bases separated the two germline ends. The CDR3 bases are TGCGCCAGCAGCTTGGGGGCAGCCGTTGGAGAAAAACTGTTTTTT. This translates into CASSLGAAVGEKLFF.

The V and J genes are TRBV20-1 and TRBJ2-1; 10 positions agree with TRBD2. The V gene's germline CDR1 is DFQATT and CDR2 SNEGSKA (reference sequence). The CDR3 runs to 14 residues. The ends lost 6 bases at V and 4 bases at J; junction bases unmatched: 6. CDR3 sequence reads: CSATTSGLYNEQFF. The CDR3 DNA is TGCAGTGCCACGACTAGCGGGCTATACAATGAGCAGTTCTTC.

The J gene is TRBJ2-1, the V gene TRBV7-9; 10 bases map to TRBD2. Germline V gene lookup returns CDR1 SEHNR and CDR2 FQNEAQ (reference sequence). Trimming removed 4 bases from V and 7 bases from J; junction bases left unmatched: 10. This CDR3 region has 16 residues. CDR3 sequence reads: CASSSPLAGAINEQFF. CDR3 nucleotide sequence: TGTGCCAGCAGCTCCCCCCTAGCGGGAGCAATTAATGAGCAGTTCTTC.

Points on this clonotype: At one of its ends the junction is not consistent with the germline gene, which may arise from a read error. The chain employs TRBV7-3 and TRBJ2-5, with 11 bases matching TRBD2. From germline, CDR1 is SGHTA and CDR2 FQGTGA. The CDR3 runs 15 residues. CDR3 residues: CASTGTSGGSGTQHF. CDR3 nucleotide sequence: TGTGCCAGCACCGGGACTAGCGGAGGGAGTGGGACCCAGCACTTC. The full variable domain, with the rest looked up from reference TRBV7-3 and TRBJ2-5, is GAGVSQTPSNKVTEKGKYVELRCDPISGHTALYWYRQSLGQGPEFLIYFQGTGAADDSGLPNDRFFAVRPEGSVSTLKIQRTERGDSAVYLCASTGTSGGSGTQHFGPGTRLLVL.

This clonotype was counted many times. The CDR3 reads CSARDLREGSTDTQYF. For the CDR3, the DNA is TGCAGTGCTAGAGATCTTCGGGAGGGTAGCACAGATACGCAGTATTTT. The chain couples TRBV20-1 to TRBJ2-3; TRBD2 agrees at 8 bases. Germline CDR1 is DFQATT and CDR2 is SNEGSKA (reference sequence). With 0 bases clipped from V and 0 bases from J, the junction kept 5 bases outside the gene matches. CDR3 length: 16 residues.

The chain employs TRBV6-1 and TRBJ2-3, with D maybe TRBD1 (7 bases). Trimming left V 5 bases short and J 0 bases short, with 15 bases between. CDR3 length: 16 residues. Germline assignment: CDR1 MNHNS and CDR2 SASEGT. CDR3 in DNA: TGTGCCAGCAGTCAAGTGCAGGGGGGAAGCACAGATACGCAGTATTTT. Translated: CASSQVQGGSTDTQYF.

By frequency in the sample, this clonotype is medium-sized. This chain joins TRBV20-1 and TRBJ2-1; the D gene is possibly TRBD2 (6 bases). In germline, CDR1 is DFQATT, CDR2 SNEGSKA (reference sequence). This CDR3 comprises 16 residues. Trimming took off 2 bases at V and 0 bases at J, with 14 bases between the two ends. The CDR3 DNA follows: TGCAGTGCTAGACCTTTTGGGAGGAGCTCCTACAATGAGCAGTTCTTC. Translating gives CSARPFGRSSYNEQFF.

The chain joins TRBV7-3 to TRBJ2-7, with TRBD2 matching 16 bases. The CDR3 consists of 16 residues. Per germline, CDR1 SGHTA and CDR2 FQGTGA. With 4 bases clipped from V and 2 bases from J, the junction kept 2 bases outside the gene matches. CDR3 bases: TGTGCCAGCAGCTACGGGACTAGCGGGGGGGCCTACGAGCAGTACTTC. Amino acids: CASSYGTSGGAYEQYF.

This clonotype was observed at least ten times. This chain links TRBV28 with TRBJ2-3; D gene uncertain. The CDR3 has 11 residues. Deletions cut 5 bases from V and 2 bases from J, with 2 bases between. Per the germline V gene, CDR1 is MDHEN and CDR2 is SYDVKM. The CDR3 DNA follows: TGTGCCAGCAGTACCACAGATACGCAGTATTTT. This gives the protein CASSTTDTQYF.

Relative to its sample, this clonotype is medium-sized (0.01 to 0.1%). The DNA for the CDR3 is TGTGCCAGCAGCTTAGCAGCCAGTCAGGTCGGCGAGCAGTACTTC. It translates to CASSLAASQVGEQYF. The chain joins TRBV7-6 to TRBJ2-7; D is unresolved. Per germline, CDR1 SGHVS and CDR2 FNYEAQ. This CDR3 comprises 15 residues. V dropped 0 bases and J dropped 6 bases, with 15 bases sitting between them. The variable domain in full, with the rest retrieved from reference TRBV7-6 and TRBJ2-7, is GAGVSQSPRYKVTKRGQDVALRCDPISGHVSLYWYRQALGQGPEFLTYFNYEAQQDKSGLPNDRFSAERPEGSISTLTIQRTEQRDSAMYRCASSLAASQVGEQYFGPGTRLTVT.

The chain couples TRBV2 to TRBJ1-2, with D possibly being TRBD1 (6 bases). CDR3 length: 13 residues. CDR1 is SNHLY, CDR2 FYNNEI, per germline. Trimming removed 10 bases at V and 4 bases at J, with 16 bases between. Here the CDR3 DNA reads TGTGCCACCTATAAAGGACAGACCTATGGCTACACCTTC. As protein: CATYKGQTYGYTF.

This sequence joins TRBV6-1 and TRBJ1-2; no definite D call. The CDR3 spans 13 residues. Germline loops: CDR1 MNHNS, CDR2 SASEGT. V shed 6 bases and J shed 4 bases, with 12 bases lying between them. The DNA of the CDR3 is TGTGCCAGCAGCCCAGACGGCAGCTATGGCTACACCTTC. Its translation is CASSPDGSYGYTF.

This clonotype was observed at least ten times. At one end the junction does not follow the germline gene, possibly because of a read error. The chain links TRBV5-4 to TRBJ2-1; 14 nucleotides line up with TRBD2. Germline assignment: CDR1 SGHNT and CDR2 YYREEE (reference sequence). The CDR3 contains 18 residues. CDR3: CASSPRGLAGVSDNEQSF. DNA for the CDR3: TGTGCCAGCAGCCCCCGGGGACTAGCGGGAGTCAGCGACAATGAGCAGTCCTTC.

By sample share, this clonotype is medium-sized. The gene calls are TRBV20-1 and TRBJ2-7; D is ambiguous. Germline CDR1 and CDR2: DFQATT and SNEGSKA (reference sequence). The length of the CDR3 is 11 residues. V lost 2 bases to trimming and J lost 5 bases, with 7 bases between them. Written as DNA, the CDR3 is TGCAGTGCTAGATCTTGGGACGAGCAGTACTTC. It translates to CSARSWDEQYF.

This clonotype ranks as medium-sized. The chain joins TRBV20-1 to TRBJ1-3; 9 nucleotides align to TRBD1. This CDR3 comprises 16 residues. V lost 5 bases and J lost 2; bases outside the gene matches: 10. The V gene's germline CDR1 is DFQATT and CDR2 SNEGSKA (reference sequence). The CDR3 loop is CSARGQGIVPGNTIYF. As DNA, the CDR3 is TGCAGTGCTCGTGGACAGGGGATTGTCCCTGGAAACACCATATATTTT.

Many counts were recorded for this clonotype. The chain links TRBV20-1 to TRBJ2-3; D call uncertain. This CDR3 contains 12 residues. V was cut by 3 bases and J by 5 bases, with 9 bases left in between. CDR1 and CDR2 (germline): DFQATT, SNEGSKA (reference sequence). CDR3 region: CSASRSVDTQYF. CDR3 nucleotide sequence: TGCAGTGCTAGTCGAAGCGTAGATACGCAGTATTTT.